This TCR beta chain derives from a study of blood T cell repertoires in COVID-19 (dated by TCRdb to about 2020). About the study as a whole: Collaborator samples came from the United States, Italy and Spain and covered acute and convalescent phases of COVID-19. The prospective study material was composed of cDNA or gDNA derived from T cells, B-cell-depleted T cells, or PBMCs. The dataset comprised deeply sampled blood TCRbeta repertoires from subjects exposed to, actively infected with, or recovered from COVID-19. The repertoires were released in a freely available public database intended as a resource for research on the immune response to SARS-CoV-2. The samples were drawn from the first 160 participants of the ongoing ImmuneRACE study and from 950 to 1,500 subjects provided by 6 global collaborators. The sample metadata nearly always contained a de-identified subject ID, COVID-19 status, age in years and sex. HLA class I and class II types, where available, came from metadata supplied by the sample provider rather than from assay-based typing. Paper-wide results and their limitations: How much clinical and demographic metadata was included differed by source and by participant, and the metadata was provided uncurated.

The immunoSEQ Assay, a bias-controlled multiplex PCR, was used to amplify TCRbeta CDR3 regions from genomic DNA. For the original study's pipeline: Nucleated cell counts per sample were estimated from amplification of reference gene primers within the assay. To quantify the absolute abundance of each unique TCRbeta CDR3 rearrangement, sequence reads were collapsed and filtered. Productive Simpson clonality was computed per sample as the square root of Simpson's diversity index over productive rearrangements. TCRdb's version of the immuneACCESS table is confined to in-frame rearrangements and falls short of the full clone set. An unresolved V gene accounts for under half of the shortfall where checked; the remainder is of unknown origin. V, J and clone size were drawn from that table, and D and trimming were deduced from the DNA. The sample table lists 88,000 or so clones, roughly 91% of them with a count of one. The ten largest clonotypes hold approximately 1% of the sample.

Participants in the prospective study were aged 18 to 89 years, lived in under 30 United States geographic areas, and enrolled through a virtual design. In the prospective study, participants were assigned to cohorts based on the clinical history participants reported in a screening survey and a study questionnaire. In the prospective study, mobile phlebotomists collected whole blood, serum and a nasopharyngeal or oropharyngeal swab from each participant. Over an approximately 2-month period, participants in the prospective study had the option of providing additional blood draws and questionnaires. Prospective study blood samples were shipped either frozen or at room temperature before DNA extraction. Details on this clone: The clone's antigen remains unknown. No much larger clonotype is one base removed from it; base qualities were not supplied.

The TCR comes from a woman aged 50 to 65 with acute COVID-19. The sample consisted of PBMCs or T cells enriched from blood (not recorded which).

The DNA sequence is TGTGCCAGCAGTGATGTCGCGGAGCTTTCCTACGAGCAGTACTTC. Its product reads: CASSDVAELSYEQYF. The chain joins TRBV6-1 to TRBJ2-7; no confident D gene assignment can be made. The CDR3 measures 15 amino acids from cysteine to phenylalanine. Here the CDR3 DNA is all that survives: 45 bases in frame from base 1. Via the germline V gene, CDR1 is MNHNS and CDR2 SASEGT. V sheds 3 bases and J sheds 1 base, leaving 13 bases between their ends.